This TCR beta chain derives from a study of CXCR3-negative and CXCR3-positive naive CD8 T cells. UMI-labeled 5' RACE TRB cDNA libraries were prepared from the cells. TCRdb reprocessed the 5' RACE reads, with one entry per CDR3 protein and no DNA. Its listing shows 100,000 to 150,000 distinct CDR3 sequences. This CDR3 region has 16 residues. Germline CDR1 MDHEN, CDR2 SYDVKM. On this clonotype itself: Its antigen remains unknown.

A CD45RO-CCR7+CD27+CD95- profile was what naive CD8+ T cells displayed. Study observations and caveats: TRB CDR3 hydrophobicity was greater in CXCR3-positive naive cells than in CXCR3-negative naive cells.

The TCR sequence derives from a human donor in good health. Some clones in this sample may be carry-over from other donors' samples. Input material: naive CXCR3+ CD8+ T cells from blood. Subset described: CD45RO-CCR7+CD27+CD95- naive CD8+ T cells expressing CXCR3 (TNR3+). This chain connects TRBV28 to TRBJ2-5; TCRdb indicates TRBD2, and absent DNA this call remains unverified. CDR3 residues: CASSLWGLAGVETQYF.